This TCR beta chain is drawn from a study of cytomegalovirus exposure and HLA in healthy donors. The germline gives CDR1 LGHNA, CDR2 YNFKEQ. The CDR3 is 15 residues long. With 2 bases clipped from V and 8 bases from J, the junction kept 4 bases outside the gene matches. On this clone itself: Antigen specificity is unknown.

Findings of the study overall: Reports state that TCR beta sequences accurately predicted most subjects' HLA-A and HLA-B alleles. Productive rates of about 87% or about 30% were seen for most TCR beta V segments in an earlier analysis.

Amplification used 60 Vbeta primers and 13 Jbeta primers. Profiling relied on immunoSEQ multiplex PCR, and the TCRdb table lists in-frame clones only, not all of them. This repertoire shows 150,000 to 200,000 clones, 68% found once; its top ten account for 1.1% to 1.5%. The clonotype was recovered from a man over 45 in good health and CMV-seronegative. The sequencing sample was made of PBMCs. V gene TRBV4-2 combines with J gene TRBJ2-2, with TRBD1 matching 11 bases. Here the CDR3 reads CASSQSGQGDGELFF. CDR3 nucleotides: TGTGCCAGCAGCCAATCGGGACAGGGGGATGGGGAGCTGTTTTTT.